The text below deals with one T cell receptor beta chain. What it binds is not known. The sample belongs to a study of somatic mutations in cytotoxic T cells in rheumatoid arthritis. Whole-study results and caveats: Rheumatoid arthritis patients, but not healthy controls, exhibited increasing CD8+ clonality with age. More than 20% of CD8+ cells belonged to the largest clone in about an eighth of the 65 patients.

The germline gives CDR1 SEHNR, CDR2 FQNEAQ (reference sequence). This CDR3 is built from 14 residues. The V end lost 5 bases, the J end lost 2 bases, and 12 bases lay between the germline ends. Positive magnetic bead selection, which isolated the CD4+ and CD8+ cells, was followed by a flow cytometry check of purity. Profiling relied on immunoSEQ multiplex PCR, and the TCRdb table lists in-frame clones only, not all of them. The top ten clones hold 13% to 15% of a sample with approximately 12,000 clones, 80% of them seen once. V gene TRBV7-9 combines with J gene TRBJ2-5; maybe TRBD1 (6 bases). This TCR derives from a man between 50 and 59 years old in good health. The sequenced sample consisted of CD8+ T cells sorted from blood. CDR3 in amino acids: CASSPTDSQETQYF. CDR3 bases: TGTGCCAGCAGCCCGACGGACAGTCAAGAGACCCAGTACTTC.